This entry describes one T cell receptor beta chain. Its antigen is unidentified. The sample comes from a study of cytomegalovirus exposure and HLA in healthy donors. Findings and caveats of the study: In vitro confirmation showed three CMV-associated chains to be CMV antigen specific.

The PCR employed 60 Vbeta primers together with 13 Jbeta primers. Repertoires were generated with immunoSEQ multiplex PCR, while TCRdb's copy carries only in-frame clones and drops some. The sample lists over 200,000 clones, 60% to 80% occurring once. This TCR was sampled from a male donor in good health and CMV-seronegative. Sequences were obtained from PBMCs.

The DNA for the CDR3 is TGCGCCAGCAGGAGGGATGACACTGAAGCTTTCTTT. Protein: CASRRDDTEAFF. V gene TRBV5-1 combines with J gene TRBJ1-1; D is uncertain. Germline V CDR1 and CDR2: SGHRS, YFSETQ. V was pared by 5 bases and J by 3 bases, with 8 bases between. The CDR3 spans 12 residues.